A single T cell receptor (beta chain) is shown here with its context. Its matching antigen is unknown. These data belong to a study of T cells in Graves' hyperthyroidism and ophthalmopathy. On the study more broadly: Specimen type is peripheral blood, collected at initial diagnosis prior to any treatment. Study-wide points: Most clonotypes expanded in thyroid above 0.001 were likewise present in blood.

With 4 bases removed from V and 4 bases from J, the gap between germline ends came to 7 bases. The CDR3 is 11 residues long. Germline V CDR1 and CDR2: GTSNPN, SVGIG (reference sequence). Researchers amplified the TCR beta CDR3 regions from RNA transcripts. The HTBI set primed first-round TCR CDR3 RT-PCR. TCRdb analysed the multiplex PCR reads with MiXCR anew, one entry per CDR3 protein. The repertoire holds about 640,000 distinct CDR3 sequences, with less than 25% as singletons. The specimen sequenced was blood. The clonotype originates from a man aged 25 to 40 with Graves' ophthalmopathy. The chain recombines TRBV30 with TRBJ1-2; D gene ambiguous. CDR3 sequence (DNA): TGTGCCTGGAAGGAAGGCTATGGCTACACCTTC. Translating gives CAWKEGYGYTF.